One sample yielded the 25 T cell receptor beta chains listed below, sequenced in a study of relationships among human T cell subsets. The T cell receptor alpha and beta CDR3 regions were amplified from mRNA by semiquantitative ARM-PCR. ARM-PCR used tagged nested gene-specific primers, then communal superprimers for exponential amplification. TCRdb used MiXCR to reprocess the multiplex PCR reads, holding one entry per CDR3 protein. The repertoire holds approximately 15,000 distinct CDR3 sequences, with less than 70% as singletons. Sequenced: total T cells sorted from blood. Receptors were obtained from a man aged 40-50 years in good health.

The J gene is TRBJ2-1, the V gene TRBV7-9, with a weak D call TRBD2 (6 bases). V was clipped by 1 base and J by 4 bases, with 17 bases between them. The germline V gene encodes CDR1 SEHNR and CDR2 FQNEAQ (reference sequence). This CDR3 is built from 17 residues. Written as DNA, the CDR3 is TGTGCCAGCAGCTTAGTCCCGCTTAGCGGAATTTACAATGAGCAGTTCTTC. Translated, it gives CASSLVPLSGIYNEQFF.

The chain uses TRBV20-1 and TRBJ2-7; TRBD1 aligns across 9 bases. The V segment lost 3 bases and the J segment 4 bases; nucleotides outside the gene matches: 4. The germline V gene has CDR1 DFQATT and CDR2 SNEGSKA (reference sequence). The length of the CDR3 is 13 residues. The CDR3 DNA reads TGCAGTGCTAGCCAGGACAGGGGTTACGAGCAGTACTTC. Its protein is CSASQDRGYEQYF.

The table lists this clonotype with a few counts. This sequence joins TRBV20-1 and TRBJ2-7; 8 positions match TRBD1. Germline values: CDR1 DFQATT, CDR2 SNEGSKA (reference sequence). The CDR3 contains 15 residues. Unmatched junction bases numbered 6, after V lost 0 bases and J lost 2 bases. CDR3 region: CSARDLDRATYEQYF. CDR3 sequence (DNA): TGCAGTGCTAGAGACCTGGACAGGGCGACCTACGAGCAGTACTTC.

This clonotype ranks as medium-sized. This rearrangement joins TRBV15 to TRBJ1-5; D gene unclear. The ends were cut back, 1 base at V and 6 bases at J, with 16 bases in the middle. The CDR3 loop spans 16 amino acids. Germline V CDR1 and CDR2: LNHNV, YYDKDF (reference sequence). CDR3 in DNA: TGTGCCACCAGCAGAGCAGGCAGGAGGGAAAGTCAGCCCCAGCATTTT. Protein sequence: CATSRAGRRESQPQHF.

The chain recombines TRBV11-2 with TRBJ2-3, with D possibly being TRBD1 (5 bases). Per the germline V gene, CDR1 is SGHAT and CDR2 is FQNNGV. Trimming stripped 2 bases from V and 3 bases from J, with 9 bases between. There are 14 residues in the CDR3. This CDR3 is CASSLQGLTDTQYF. The CDR3 nucleotides read TGTGCCAGCAGCTTACAGGGATTGACAGATACGCAGTATTTT.

The J gene is TRBJ1-1, the V gene TRBV4-2; TRBD1 might be the D (5 bases). CDR1 and CDR2 (germline): LGHNA, YNFKEQ. The CDR3 is made up of 15 amino acids. Trimming shortened V by 3 bases and J by 5 bases, and 16 bases separated the two germline ends. CDR3 DNA sequence: TGTGCCAGCAGCCAGGATTGGCGGGGGTGGACTGAAGCTTTCTTT. It translates to CASSQDWRGWTEAFF.

Concerning this clonotype: One junction end does not reproduce the germline sequence, and a read error may be involved. The chain recombines TRBV11-2 with TRBJ1-1; D is ambiguous. The germline CDR1 and CDR2 sequences are SGHAT and FQNNGV. CDR3 size: 14 residues. Written as DNA, the CDR3 is TGTGTCAGCAGCCCCAGACCTGGGCACACTGAAGCTTTCTTT. It is translated as CVSSPRPGHTEAFF.

V and J are TRBV18 and TRBJ2-3; D is unclear. The CDR3 spans 11 residues. Germline CDR1 KGHSH, CDR2 LQKENI. The V end was cut by 3 bases, the J end by 4 bases, with 2 bases between. The CDR3: CASSPSDTQYF. CDR3 nucleotide sequence: TGTGCCAGCTCACCTTCAGATACGCAGTATTTT.

The J gene is TRBJ2-3, the V gene TRBV27, with D possibly matching TRBD2 (6 bases). The CDR3 totals 15 residues. V was trimmed by 5 bases and J by 0 bases, leaving 12 bases between them. The germline CDR1 and CDR2 sequences are MNHEY and SMNVEV (reference sequence). The CDR3 nucleotides are TGTGCCAGCAGTCCTTTAGCGGACAGCACAGATACGCAGTATTTT. It translates to CASSPLADSTDTQYF.

The rearrangement joins TRBV11-2 to TRBJ2-1; D call uncertain. This CDR3 contains 12 residues. The V gene's germline CDR1 is SGHAT and CDR2 FQNNGV. Trimming removed 1 base from V and 6 bases from J, with 4 bases in between. The CDR3 is CASSLGRNEQFF. CDR3 nucleotides: TGTGCCAGCAGCTTAGGACGCAATGAGCAGTTCTTC.

The chain carries TRBV20-1 and TRBJ1-2, with a tentative D call TRBD1 (5 bases). V was shortened by 8 bases and J by 2 bases, with 15 bases between the two germline ends. Per the germline V gene, CDR1 is DFQATT and CDR2 is SNEGSKA (reference sequence). CDR3 size: 13 residues. CDR3 sequence: CSHLSGGNYGYTF. The CDR3 region has the DNA TGCAGTCATCTCTCGGGGGGGAACTATGGCTACACCTTC.

The gene calls are TRBV7-9 and TRBJ2-3; D gene unclear. The CDR3 totals 16 residues. Looked up from germline, CDR1 is SEHNR and CDR2 is FQNEAQ (reference sequence). Trimming took off 7 bases at V and 0 bases at J, with 17 bases between the two ends. The CDR3 sequence is CASISTEAGSTDTQYF. CDR3 bases: TGTGCCAGCATCTCCACAGAGGCTGGGAGCACAGATACGCAGTATTTT.

The chain employs TRBV7-9 and TRBJ1-5; 7 positions agree with TRBD1. Trimming removed 7 bases from V and 0 bases from J; junction bases left unmatched: 18. The germline V gene has CDR1 SEHNR and CDR2 FQNEAQ (reference sequence). The CDR3 consists of 19 residues. CDR3 sequence reads: CASTVRDRQDYNSNQPQHF. The CDR3 DNA reads as TGTGCCAGCACCGTTCGGGACAGACAAGACTATAATAGCAATCAGCCCCAGCATTTT.

J is TRBJ2-3 and V is TRBV4-1; no reliable D call. V was cut by 7 bases and J by 1 base, with 15 bases left in between. Germline V lookup: CDR1 MGHRA, CDR2 YSYEKL. The CDR3 totals 15 residues. The CDR3: CASTSSPPRTDTQYF. The CDR3 coding sequence is TGCGCCAGCACCTCTTCGCCTCCCCGCACAGATACGCAGTATTTT.

The chain is built from TRBV5-1 and TRBJ2-1; no reliable D call. This CDR3 is built from 13 residues. V was trimmed by 4 bases and J by 8 bases, leaving 13 bases between them. Germline assignment: CDR1 SGHRS and CDR2 YFSETQ. CDR3 sequence reads: CASSPAPGDEQFF. CDR3 nucleotide sequence: TGCGCCAGCAGCCCCGCCCCCGGCGATGAGCAGTTCTTC.

The rearrangement links TRBV6-6 to TRBJ2-2; D gene unclear. The CDR3 is 14 residues long. Trimming took off 5 bases at V and 2 bases at J, with 9 bases between the two ends. Germline loops: CDR1 MNHNY, CDR2 SVGAGI (reference sequence). For the CDR3, the DNA is TGTGCCAGCAGTCTACCGGTTAACACCGGGGAGCTGTTTTTT. This gives the protein CASSLPVNTGELFF.

CDR3 DNA sequence: TGTGCCAGCAGCAGGACAGGGCCAGATACGCAGTATTTT. It is translated as CASSRTGPDTQYF. V gene TRBV11-2 combines with J gene TRBJ2-3; 8 nucleotides match TRBD1. The CDR3 sequence is 13 residues long. V lost 5 bases to trimming and J lost 4 bases; unmatched junction nucleotides: 2. Germline-derived CDR1 and CDR2 are SGHAT and FQNNGV.

The chain uses TRBV19 and TRBJ2-1; 10 bases line up with TRBD2. The germline CDR1 and CDR2 sequences are LNHDA and SQIVND (reference sequence). The length of the CDR3 is 14 residues. With 10 bases clipped from V and 4 bases from J, the junction kept 7 bases outside the gene matches. CDR3 bases: TGTGCCACCTCCCCTAGCGGGAGTTACAATGAGCAGTTCTTC. Residues: CATSPSGSYNEQFF.

This clonotype was seen only a few times. CDR3 bases: TGTGCCAGCAGCTTTCCGGCGGGAGAGAGGAGAGATGAGCAGTTCTTC. Translation: CASSFPAGERRDEQFF. This chain connects TRBV7-9 to TRBJ2-1; TRBD2 matches 7 bases. Germline-derived CDR1 and CDR2 are SEHNR and FQNEAQ (reference sequence). CDR3 length: 16 amino acids. V shed 3 bases, J shed 8 bases, and the junction held 13 bases outside the gene matches.

This chain connects TRBV14 to TRBJ2-1, with 8 bases fitting TRBD2. J gave up 1 base and V 2 bases, and 4 bases lay outside the gene matches. The CDR3 extends over 16 amino acids. Germline V gene lookup returns CDR1 SGHDN and CDR2 FVKESK. The CDR3 is CASSQIAGKSYNEQFF. DNA of the CDR3: TGTGCCAGCAGCCAAATAGCGGGGAAGTCCTACAATGAGCAGTTCTTC.

The V call is TRBV27, the J call TRBJ1-1; D gene ambiguous. CDR3 length equals 14 residues. The V and J ends lost 0 bases and 3 bases respectively, with 8 bases between them. Germline-derived CDR1 and CDR2 are MNHEY and SMNVEV (reference sequence). CDR3 nucleotides: TGTGCCAGCAGTTTATCTAGGACGGACACTGAAGCTTTCTTT. Translating gives CASSLSRTDTEAFF.

The rearrangement links TRBV10-2 to TRBJ2-7, with D unresolved. Germline values: CDR1 WSHSY, CDR2 SAAADI. Trimming left V 2 bases short and J 1 base short, with 12 bases between. The CDR3 is 15 amino acids. Here the CDR3 DNA reads TGCGCCAGCAGTGAGCCTTCTCTAGTTTCCTACGAGCAGTACTTC. Amino acid sequence: CASSEPSLVSYEQYF.

The gene calls are TRBV11-2 and TRBJ2-7; D remains unclear. The germline gives CDR1 SGHAT, CDR2 FQNNGV. The length of the CDR3 is 12 residues. V lost 6 bases to trimming and J lost 1 base, with 7 bases between them. The CDR3 DNA follows: TGTGCCAGCAGGGGCGGATCCTACGAGCAGTACTTC. Its protein is CASRGGSYEQYF.

The rearrangement links TRBV6-6 to TRBJ2-7; 7 bases line up with TRBD2. The CDR3 runs to 13 residues. V shed 4 bases and J 6 bases; nucleotides not matched to a gene: 6. The germline V gene encodes CDR1 MNHNY and CDR2 SVGAGI (reference sequence). The CDR3 reads CASSWGREGEQYF. In nucleotides, the CDR3 is TGTGCCAGCAGTTGGGGCAGGGAGGGCGAGCAGTACTTC.

V and J are TRBV28 and TRBJ1-2, with D unclear. The V end was cut by 6 bases, the J end by 0 bases, with 8 bases between. The CDR3 has 13 residues. Germline CDR1 is MDHEN and CDR2 is SYDVKM. The CDR3 DNA is TGTGCCAGCAGAGGAAGTCCTAACTATGGCTACACCTTC. Its protein product is CASRGSPNYGYTF.